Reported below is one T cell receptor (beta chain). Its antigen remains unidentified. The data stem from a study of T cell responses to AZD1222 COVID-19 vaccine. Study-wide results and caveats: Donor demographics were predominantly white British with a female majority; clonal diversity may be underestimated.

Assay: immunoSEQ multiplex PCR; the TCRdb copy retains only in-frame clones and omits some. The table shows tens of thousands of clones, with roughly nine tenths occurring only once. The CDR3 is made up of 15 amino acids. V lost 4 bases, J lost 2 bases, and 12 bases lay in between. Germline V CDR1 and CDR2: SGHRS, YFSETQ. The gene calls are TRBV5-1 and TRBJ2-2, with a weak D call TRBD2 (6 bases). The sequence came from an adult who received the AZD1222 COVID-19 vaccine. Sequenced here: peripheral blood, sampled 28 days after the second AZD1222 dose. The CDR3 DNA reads TGCGCCAGCAGCCAGCTAGCGACTAACACCGGGGAGCTGTTTTTT. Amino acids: CASSQLATNTGELFF.